This T cell receptor (beta chain) originates from a study of blood T cell repertoires in COVID-19. The V end was cut by 0 bases, the J end by 5 bases, with 21 bases between. The CDR3 totals 18 residues. Germline CDR1 SGDLS, CDR2 YYNGEE. How the authors handled the data: Reference gene primers were amplified, and this amplification served to estimate nucleated cell counts. Produced via immunoSEQ multiplex PCR; TCRdb's table is partial and in-frame only. The V and J calls and the clone size are those of that table, but D and trimming were determined from the DNA. The profile covers 450,000 to 500,000 clones, with 70% to 90% appearing a single time and 3.2% taken by the ten largest.

The rearrangement links TRBV9 to TRBJ2-1; possibly TRBD2 for D (6 bases). The source is a human donor in a cohort sampled during active COVID-19. Sequenced material: peripheral blood. CDR3 amino acids: CASSVGLTSGLIDNEQFF. The CDR3 DNA is TGTGCCAGCAGCGTAGGATTGACTAGTGGTTTGATTGACAATGAGCAGTTCTTC.